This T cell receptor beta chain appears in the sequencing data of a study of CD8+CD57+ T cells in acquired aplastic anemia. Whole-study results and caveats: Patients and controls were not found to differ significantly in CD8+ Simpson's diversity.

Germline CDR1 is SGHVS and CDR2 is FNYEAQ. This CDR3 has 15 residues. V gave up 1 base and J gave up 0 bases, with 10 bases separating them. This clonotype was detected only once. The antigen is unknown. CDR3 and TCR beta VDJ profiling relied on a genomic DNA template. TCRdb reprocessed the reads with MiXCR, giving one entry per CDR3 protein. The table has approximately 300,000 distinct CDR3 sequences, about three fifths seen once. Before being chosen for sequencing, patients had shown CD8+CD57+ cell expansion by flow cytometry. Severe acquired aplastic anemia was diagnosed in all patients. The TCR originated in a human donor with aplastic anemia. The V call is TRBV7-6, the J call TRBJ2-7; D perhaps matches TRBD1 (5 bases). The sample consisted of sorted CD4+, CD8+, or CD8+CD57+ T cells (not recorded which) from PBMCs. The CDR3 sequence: CASSLVTQGSYEQYF. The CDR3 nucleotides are TGTGCCAGCAGCTTAGTGACCCAGGGCTCCTACGAGCAGTACTTC.